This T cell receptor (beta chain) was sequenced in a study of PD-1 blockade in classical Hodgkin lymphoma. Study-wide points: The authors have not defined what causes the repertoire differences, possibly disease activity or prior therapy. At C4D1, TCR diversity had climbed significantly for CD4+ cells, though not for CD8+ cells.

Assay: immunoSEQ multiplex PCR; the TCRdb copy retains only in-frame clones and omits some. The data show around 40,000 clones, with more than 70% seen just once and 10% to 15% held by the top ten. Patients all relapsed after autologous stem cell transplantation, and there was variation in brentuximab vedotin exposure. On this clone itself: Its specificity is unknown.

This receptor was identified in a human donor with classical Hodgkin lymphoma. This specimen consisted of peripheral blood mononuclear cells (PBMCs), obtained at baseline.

The CDR3: CASRQSGGSGSNYGYTF. CDR3 nucleotides: TGTGCCAGCAGGCAATCAGGGGGCTCAGGTAGCAACTATGGCTACACCTTC. V and J are TRBV5-6 and TRBJ1-2; 8 bases align to TRBD1. CDR1 and CDR2 from the germline V gene are SGHDT and YYEEEE. The CDR3 has 17 amino acids. V lost 5 bases to trimming and J lost 2 bases; unmatched junction nucleotides: 14. Supplemented by reference TRBV5-6 and TRBJ1-2, the full variable domain reads DAGVTQSPTHLIKTRGQQVTLRCSPKSGHDTVSWYQQALGQGPQFIFQYYEEEERQRGNFPDRFSGHQFPNYSSELNVNALLLGDSALYLCASRQSGGSGSNYGYTFGSGTRLTVV.